The 22 T cell receptor beta chains below all came from one sample that was sequenced in a study of blood T cells in healthy people across ages. The use of a sample-barcoded 5' primer and a J-beta primer mix characterized a second PCR of roughly 6 to 11 cycles. TCRdb re-called the 5' RACE reads through MiXCR, storing one row per CDR3 protein. The sample contains approximately 810,000 distinct CDR3 sequences, about 34% of which appear only once. The sample comprised blood. These receptors originate from a man aged 18 to 30 in good health.

This clonotype was observed many times. This chain uses TRBV7-2 with TRBJ2-2, with 11 bases aligning to TRBD2. From germline, CDR1 is SGHTA and CDR2 FQGNSA. The CDR3 consists of 17 residues. The junction had 14 bases not matched to a gene; V was cut back by 5 bases and J by 9 bases. The CDR3 here is CASSPRGTSGPRRELFF. CDR3 nucleotides: TGTGCCAGCAGCCCCCGCGGGACTAGCGGCCCGCGGAGGGAGCTGTTTTTT. Full variable domain (remainder filled in from reference TRBV7-2 and TRBJ2-2): GAGVSQSPSNKVTEKGKDVELRCDPISGHTALYWYRQSLGQGLEFLIYFQGNSAPDKSGLPSDRFSAERTGGSVSTLTIQRTQQEDSAVYLCASSPRGTSGPRRELFFGEGSRLTVL.

This clonotype was seen a few times. The rearrangement joins TRBV4-2 to TRBJ2-1, with 9 bases matching TRBD2. Germline V gives CDR1 LGHNA, CDR2 YNFKEQ. Trimming cost V 3 bases and J 8 bases; bases outside gene matches: 11. CDR3 length: 16 residues. The CDR3 DNA is TGTGCCAGCAGCCAGGTCCGGGCGGGGGGGCAGGATGAGCAGTTCTTC. It specifies CASSQVRAGGQDEQFF.

The chain couples TRBV20-1 to TRBJ1-1, with TRBD1 as a possible D gene (6 bases). Germline V lookup: CDR1 DFQATT, CDR2 SNEGSKA (reference sequence). CDR3 length: 13 amino acids. The V and J ends lost 6 bases and 4 bases respectively, with 15 bases between them. Here the CDR3 DNA reads TGCAGTGCCTCTACAGGGATAGGCACTGAAGCTTTCTTT. Translated, it gives CSASTGIGTEAFF.

The CDR3 loop reads CASGRTSVYF. The CDR3 DNA sequence: TGTGCCAGCGGACGGACTAGCGTGTACTTC. The chain joins TRBV27 to TRBJ2-5; the match to TRBD2 covers 9 bases. V dropped 8 bases and J dropped 13; count of bases not matched to a gene: 5. CDR3 length equals 10 residues. Germline V gives CDR1 MNHEY, CDR2 SMNVEV (reference sequence).

The chain couples TRBV20-1 to TRBJ2-6; D ambiguous. Trimming pared 3 bases from V and 0 bases from J, leaving 6 bases between. The CDR3 has 14 residues. CDR1 and CDR2 from the germline V gene are DFQATT and SNEGSKA (reference sequence). Here the CDR3 DNA reads TGCAGTGCTAGTGTGGTCTCTGGGGCCAACGTCCTGACTTTC. Amino acid sequence: CSASVVSGANVLTF.

This clonotype showed up many times. V and J are TRBV7-3 and TRBJ2-7, with 10 bases that match TRBD1. After removal of 5 bases from V and 2 bases from J, the junction contained 3 bases not matched to a gene. The V gene's germline CDR1 is SGHTA and CDR2 FQGTGA. The CDR3 spans 14 residues. This CDR3 reads CASSVDRGPYEQYF. CDR3 DNA: TGTGCCAGCAGCGTAGACAGGGGGCCCTACGAGCAGTACTTC.

Concerning this clonotype: A junction boundary mismatches the germline segment, possibly from a read error. The genes are TRBV6-6 and TRBJ2-5; 12 nucleotides match TRBD2. The end of the DNA fits TRBJ2-7 better, so the J call may be wrong. This CDR3 has 16 residues. CDR1 and CDR2 from the germline V gene are MNHNY and SVGAGI (reference sequence). CDR3 loop: CAGSPGGLAGSYEQYF. Here the CDR3 DNA reads TGTGCCGGCAGTCCGGGAGGACTAGCGGGGTCCTACGAGCAGTACTTC.

The genes are TRBV4-2 and TRBJ1-5; D gene unclear. The V gene's germline CDR1 is LGHNA and CDR2 YNFKEQ. V lost 0 bases to trimming and J lost 2 bases, with 11 bases between them. This CDR3 contains 16 residues. CDR3 bases: TGTGCCAGCAGCCAAGAAGCGGGGAACGGCAATCAGCCCCAGCATTTT. It translates to CASSQEAGNGNQPQHF.

This clonotype was found a few times. In nucleotides, the CDR3 is TGCGCCAGCAGCAAGTACCTTACAGGGGGCCGGGGGGCGAACCTTGCCTACAATGAGCAGTACTTC. Residues: CASSKYLTGGRGANLAYNEQYF. This chain uses TRBV5-1 with TRBJ2-1, with 9 bases matching TRBD1. The assigned J gene may be wrong: the sequence end matches TRBJ2-7 better. Germline-derived CDR1 and CDR2 are SGHRS and YFSETQ. This CDR3 region has 22 residues.

This clonotype was seen more than once but under ten times. The chain has TRBV27 and TRBJ1-2, with a tentative D call TRBD1 (5 bases). The CDR3 extends over 16 amino acids. The V gene lost 4 bases and the J gene lost 3 bases, with 18 bases spanning the gap. Germline V CDR1 and CDR2: MNHEY, SMNVEV (reference sequence). The CDR3 region is CASSSLGKGKDYGYTF. The CDR3 DNA reads as TGTGCCAGCAGTTCCCTGGGGAAGGGGAAGGACTATGGCTACACCTTC.

This clonotype occurred a few times. At one end, the junction sequence differs from germline, possibly due to a read error. V usage is TRBV5-1 and J usage is TRBJ1-1, with no clear D. The CDR3 totals 14 residues. Germline assignment: CDR1 SGHRS and CDR2 YFSETQ. The CDR3 DNA reads TGTGCCAGCAGCTTATGGGGAACGGGGACTGAAGCTTTCTTT. This translates into CASSLWGTGTEAFF.

This chain links TRBV6-5 with TRBJ1-2, with 7 bases fitting TRBD1. The germline V gene has CDR1 MNHEY and CDR2 SVGAGI. CDR3 length: 14 amino acids. The V segment lost 2 bases and the J segment 4 bases; nucleotides outside the gene matches: 4. The CDR3 DNA is TGTGCCAGCAGTTACAACAGGGGTGCCTATGGCTACACCTTC. Protein product: CASSYNRGAYGYTF.

The sample holds a few counts of this clonotype. V gene TRBV7-6 combines with J gene TRBJ2-7; D is possibly TRBD1 (6 bases). The CDR3 totals 17 residues. Germline CDR1 is SGHVS and CDR2 is FNYEAQ. Trimming cost V 1 base and J 2 bases, with 18 bases left between them. CDR3 sequence reads: CASSLGTSGDKPYEQYF. As DNA, the CDR3 is TGTGCCAGCAGCTTAGGTACTTCAGGGGACAAACCCTACGAGCAGTACTTC.

Turning to this clonotype: A junction boundary mismatches the germline segment, possibly from a read error. The chain joins TRBV3-1 to TRBJ2-1; D gene unclear. The CDR3 has 16 amino acids. Germline CDR1 LGHDT, CDR2 YNNKEL (reference sequence). This CDR3 reads CASSPIRKRLNNEQFF. The CDR3 nucleotides are TGTGCCAGCAGCCCTATTCGGAAGCGCCTGAACAACGAGCAGTTCTTC.

The gene calls are TRBV27 and TRBJ2-3, with 8 nucleotides matching TRBD2. Germline trimming cut 6 bases from V and 3 bases from J; bases unmatched to any gene: 8. Germline V gene data show CDR1 as MNHEY and CDR2 as SMNVEV (reference sequence). The CDR3 runs 15 residues. CDR3 protein: CASSPRGGVTDTQYF. CDR3 nucleotides: TGTGCCAGCAGCCCCCGGGGGGGGGTGACAGATACGCAGTATTTT.

In this sample, this clonotype turned up many times. The chain combines TRBV24-1 with TRBJ2-1, with a weak D call TRBD2 (5 bases). Trimming took off 0 bases at V and 9 bases at J, with 17 bases between the two ends. Per the germline V gene, CDR1 is KGHDR and CDR2 is SFDVKD. The CDR3 sequence is 16 residues long. CDR3 protein: CATSDLKASLSGEQFF. DNA of the CDR3: TGTGCCACCAGTGATTTGAAGGCTAGCCTCAGCGGTGAGCAGTTCTTC.

This clonotype was counted a few times. This chain joins TRBV5-1 and TRBJ2-1; TRBD1 matches 9 bases. This CDR3 contains 16 residues. Germline CDR1 SGHRS, CDR2 YFSETQ. Trimming cost V 0 bases and J 9 bases; bases outside gene matches: 10. The CDR3 reads CASSLGPGTGFIEQFF. For the CDR3, the DNA is TGCGCCAGCAGCTTGGGTCCCGGGACAGGGTTTATTGAGCAGTTCTTC.

In this sample, this clonotype turned up a few times. This chain joins TRBV5-5 and TRBJ2-1; possibly TRBD1 for D (6 bases). This CDR3 is 16 amino acids long. The germline CDR1 and CDR2 sequences are SGHKS and YYEKEE (reference sequence). V dropped 9 bases and J dropped 0 bases, with 19 bases sitting between them. Here the CDR3 reads CATYAGVRNSYNEQFF. The CDR3 DNA sequence: TGTGCCACCTATGCAGGGGTCCGAAACTCCTACAATGAGCAGTTCTTC.

The V gene is TRBV27, the J gene TRBJ2-1; D uncertain. V was clipped by 3 bases and J by 5 bases, with 20 bases between them. CDR1 and CDR2 (germline): MNHEY, SMNVEV (reference sequence). The CDR3 is 17 amino acids. The CDR3 is CASSFGPWEPLDNEQFF. The DNA of the CDR3 is TGTGCCAGCAGTTTCGGGCCCTGGGAACCCCTCGACAATGAGCAGTTCTTC.

The chain couples TRBV27 to TRBJ1-1, with D possibly being TRBD1 (5 bases). Germline V gene data show CDR1 as MNHEY and CDR2 as SMNVEV (reference sequence). V shed 2 bases and J shed 1 base, with 14 bases lying between them. The CDR3 runs to 16 residues. As DNA, the CDR3 is TGTGCCAGCAGTTTAGGGTCCCGGACACGGAACACTGAAGCTTTCTTT. Translated: CASSLGSRTRNTEAFF.

As to this clonotype: The conserved closing phenylalanine or tryptophan is absent in this CDR3, likely reflecting a read error. The rearrangement uses TRBV12-3 or TRBV12-4 and TRBJ2-1; D is uncertain. The V end was cut by 7 bases, the J end by 9 bases, with 13 bases between. The CDR3 has 12 residues. Here the CDR3 DNA reads TGTGCCAGCAAAGGCCCTTGGGTTGAGCAGTTCTTA. Protein sequence: CASKGPWVEQFL.

This clonotype was counted a single time. The chain links TRBV12-3 or TRBV12-4 to TRBJ2-5; tentatively, D is TRBD1 (6 bases). The CDR3 extends over 12 amino acids. The V end was cut by 6 bases, the J end by 5 bases, with 10 bases between. CDR3 coding DNA: TGTGCCAGCAGGCAGGGGTGGGAGACCCAGTACTTC. Translation gives CASRQGWETQYF.